The 5 T cell receptor beta chains presented below share a single source sample, sequenced in a study of human T cells and chemical hapten exposure. TCRdb reprocessed the RACE reads with MiXCR, giving one entry per CDR3 protein. The sample carries roughly 84,000 distinct CDR3 sequences, approximately 10% recorded once. Time point defined: patch test 3, about 24 weeks after DPC sensitization. Treatment denoted: therapeutic diphenylcyclopropenone sensitization with weekly scalp DPC. Sequencing used whole blood, obtained in connection with sensitization to the hapten diphenylcyclopropenone (DPC). These receptors were obtained from a woman in her 50s with alopecia areata. Some clones in this sample may be carry-over from other donors' samples.

This clonotype was picked up many times. The chain recombines TRBV28 with TRBJ2-5; a possible D gene is TRBD1 (6 bases). V was pared by 5 bases and J by 4 bases, with 14 bases between. Germline CDR1 and CDR2: MDHEN and SYDVKM. The CDR3 contains 14 residues. The CDR3 bases are TGTGCCAGCAGTCCATGGCAGGGGTCAGAGACCCAGTACTTC. This translates into CASSPWQGSETQYF. Looking up the rest from reference TRBV28 and TRBJ2-5 gives the full variable domain: DVKVTQSSRYLVKRTGEKVFLECVQDMDHENMFWYRQDPGLGLRLIYFSYDVKMKEKGDIPEGYSVSREKKERFSLILESASTNQTSMYLCASSPWQGSETQYFGPGTRLLVL.

This clonotype was seen more than once but under ten times. This rearrangement joins TRBV30 to TRBJ1-3; perhaps TRBD1 as D (5 bases). The germline gives CDR1 GTSNPN, CDR2 SVGIG (reference sequence). CDR3 length equals 15 residues. V lost 4 bases and J 0 bases, leaving 13 bases between the germline ends. In DNA form, the CDR3 reads TGTGCCTGGAAAAAGACAGCGAACTCTGGAAACACCATATATTTT. Translating gives CAWKKTANSGNTIYF. The entire variable domain, with the rest obtained from reference TRBV30 and TRBJ1-3, is as follows: SQTIHQWPATLVQPVGSPLSLECTVEGTSNPNLYWYRQAAGRGLQLLFYSVGIGQISSEVPQNLSASRPQDRQFILSSKKLLLSDSGFYLCAWKKTANSGNTIYFGEGSWLTVV.

The table lists this clonotype with many counts. The chain links TRBV28 to TRBJ2-5, with a tentative D call TRBD1 (6 bases). The CDR3 covers 12 residues. CDR1 is MDHEN, CDR2 SYDVKM, per germline. Trimming took off 4 bases at V and 5 bases at J, with 8 bases between the two ends. The CDR3 here is CASSSGGETQYF. CDR3 nucleotides: TGTGCCAGCAGTTCTGGGGGCGAGACCCAGTACTTC. The full variable domain, with the rest looked up from reference TRBV28 and TRBJ2-5, is DVKVTQSSRYLVKRTGEKVFLECVQDMDHENMFWYRQDPGLGLRLIYFSYDVKMKEKGDIPEGYSVSREKKERFSLILESASTNQTSMYLCASSSGGETQYFGPGTRLLVL.

J is TRBJ2-7 and V is TRBV24-1, with D unclear. The germline V gene has CDR1 KGHDR and CDR2 SFDVKD. V lost 4 bases, J lost 7 bases, and 10 bases lay in between. The CDR3 totals 12 residues. The CDR3 reads CATSDFVGEQYF. CDR3 sequence (DNA): TGTGCCACCAGTGACTTTGTTGGGGAGCAGTACTTC.

This clonotype was seen repeatedly, ten times or more. The gene calls are TRBV12-3 or TRBV12-4 and TRBJ2-2; TRBD2 is a possible D gene (6 bases). The CDR3 contains 14 residues. Trimming stripped 6 bases from V and 3 bases from J, with 11 bases between. The CDR3 nucleotides are TGTGCCAGCAGCCCACGGGGGTACACCGGGGAGCTGTTTTTT. It yields the protein CASSPRGYTGELFF.